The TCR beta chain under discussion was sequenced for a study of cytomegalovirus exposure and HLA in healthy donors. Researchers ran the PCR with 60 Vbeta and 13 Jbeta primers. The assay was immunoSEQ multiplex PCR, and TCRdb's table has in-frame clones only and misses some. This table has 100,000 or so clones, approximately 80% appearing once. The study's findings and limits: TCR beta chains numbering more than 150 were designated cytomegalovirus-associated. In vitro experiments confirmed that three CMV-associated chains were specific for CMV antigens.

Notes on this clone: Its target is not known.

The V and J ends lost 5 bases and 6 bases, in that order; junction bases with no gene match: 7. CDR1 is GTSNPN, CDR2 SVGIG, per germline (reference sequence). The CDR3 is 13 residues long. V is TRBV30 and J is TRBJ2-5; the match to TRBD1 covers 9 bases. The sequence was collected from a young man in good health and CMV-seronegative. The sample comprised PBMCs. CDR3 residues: CAWLTQGAKTQYF. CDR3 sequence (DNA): TGTGCCTGGCTTACACAGGGGGCGAAGACCCAGTACTTC.